The clone carrying this TCR beta chain was seen only a few times. TCRdb's copy holds only in-frame clones and misses some; the assay was immunoSEQ multiplex PCR. Here the sample spans around 82,000 clones, about 88% being singletons. The CDR3 runs to 16 residues. V was cut by 5 bases and J by 2 bases, with 16 bases left in between. Germline V gene data show CDR1 as SGHTA and CDR2 as FQGNSA. These data come from a study of control samples from healthy donors and cancer patients. V gene TRBV7-2 combines with J gene TRBJ1-5; D not resolved. This TCR was sampled from a man aged 45 to 65 in good health. Input material: blood. In DNA, the CDR3 is TGTGCCAGCAGCCCAGAGTCACTCACTGGCAATCAGCCCCAGCATTTT. Its translation: CASSPESLTGNQPQHF.